The rows below give T cell receptor beta chains drawn from one sample of a study of blood T cell repertoires in COVID-19. Method: immunoSEQ multiplex PCR; TCRdb's copy keeps in-frame clones and lacks some. The sample consists of 180,000 or so clones, approximately 86% of them appearing once. Material: peripheral blood. The receptor set was obtained from a man in his 70s with acute or convalescent COVID-19. Each CDR3 is given with its conserved first and last residue. The D gene is left open where the match is weak. Not every row has a clone size; where given, it reads once, few, many or a size class.

.	.	TRBV19	TRBJ1-5	CASSLNRGGFNSNQPQHF	TGTGCCAGTAGTTTAAACCGGGGGGGGTTTAATAGCAATCAGCCCCAGCATTTT
.	.	TRBV9	TRBJ1-2	CASSPPFGGGYTF	TGTGCCAGCAGCCCCCCGTTCGGCGGGGGCTACACCTTC
TRBD2	.	TRBV30	TRBJ2-5	CAWGFGGVQTQYF	TGTGCCTGGGGCTTCGGGGGGGTACAGACCCAGTACTTC
.	.	TRBV6-5	TRBJ1-5	CASSRTEYSNQPQHF	TGTGCCAGCAGTAGGACAGAGTATAGCAATCAGCCCCAGCATTTT
.	many	TRBV19	TRBJ1-2	CASSMGFETEGNYGYTF	TGTGCCAGTAGTATGGGTTTCGAGACAGAAGGTAACTATGGCTACACCTTC
.	few	TRBV27	TRBJ1-5	CASSLSPGVGQPQHF	TGTGCCAGCAGTTTATCGCCAGGGGTTGGGCAGCCCCAGCATTTT
.	.	TRBV5-1	TRBJ2-1	CASSLGPGYNNEQFF	TGCGCCAGCAGCTTGGGCCCGGGGTATAACAATGAGCAGTTCTTC
.	.	TRBV5-6	TRBJ1-2	CASSVPSGANYGYTF	TGTGCCAGCAGCGTCCCGTCAGGGGCTAACTATGGCTACACCTTC
.	.	TRBV3-1/TRBV3-2	TRBJ1-5	CASSQGSRPDQPQHF	TGTGCCAGCAGCCAAGGGTCGAGGCCAGATCAGCCCCAGCATTTT
TRBD1	.	TRBV7-6	TRBJ1-1	CASSASSSQGQAFF	TGTGCCAGCAGCGCCTCTTCCTCACAGGGGCAAGCTTTCTTT
.	.	TRBV11-2	TRBJ2-1	CASSGGGGRNEQFF	TGTGCCAGCTCCGGCGGGGGCGGTAGAAATGAGCAGTTCTTC
TRBD1	.	TRBV19	TRBJ1-5	CASIETGGIGGNQPQHF	TGTGCCAGTATTGAGACAGGGGGCATTGGGGGCAATCAGCCCCAGCATTTT
.	.	TRBV4-1	TRBJ2-1	CASSWRDSPFNEQFF	TGCGCCAGCAGCTGGCGGGACTCTCCGTTTAATGAGCAGTTCTTC
.	.	TRBV3-1/TRBV3-2	TRBJ1-5	CASSQGPGVDNQPQHF	TGTGCCAGCAGCCAAGGGCCGGGGGTCGACAATCAGCCCCAGCATTTT